This entry lists 17 T cell receptor beta chains sequenced from one sample in a study of tumor and adjacent non-tumor tissue in lung cancer. RNA was extracted from bulk tissue without any cell sorting. Three rounds of nested PCR, following a modified ARM-PCR protocol, produced the TCRbeta library. TCRdb fed the multiplex PCR reads into MiXCR, producing one record per CDR3 protein. The data contain tens of thousands of distinct CDR3 sequences, 72% of them seen just once; the ten biggest clones take up roughly 9%. The sample was lung tumor tissue. The origin of the receptors is a woman between 40 and 55 years old with non-small cell lung cancer.

As to this clonotype: This could be a read error, since a much larger clone is one nucleotide away. J is TRBJ2-1 and V is TRBV20-1, with TRBD1 identical over 10 bases. Germline V gene data show CDR1 as DFQATT and CDR2 as SNEGSKA (reference sequence). This CDR3 is built from 15 residues. V shed 1 base, J shed 9 bases, and the junction held 9 bases outside the gene matches. CDR3 sequence (DNA): TGCAGTGCTAGAGCCGTCGACAGGGGGCAGTGTGAGCAGTTCTTC. Protein: CSARAVDRGQCEQFF.

This clonotype has more than one count but fewer than ten. The conserved final phenylalanine or tryptophan is absent from the CDR3, which likely points to a read error. The gene calls are TRBV29-1 and TRBJ2-1; 12 nucleotides match TRBD2. Germline CDR1 reads SQVTM; CDR2 reads ANQGSEA. This CDR3 has 12 residues. The CDR3 loop reads CGGGTSGNEQFL. The CDR3 coding sequence is TGCGGCGGGGGGACTAGCGGGAATGAGCAGTTCTTA.

With regard to this clonotype: This may stem from a read error, because a much larger clone lies one nucleotide away. This chain connects TRBV14 to TRBJ2-1; D uncertain. The CDR3 contains 13 residues. The germline V gene encodes CDR1 SGHDN and CDR2 FVKESK. The CDR3, as DNA: TGTGCCAGCAGCCAAGGTCTACCCAATGAGCGGTTCTTC. The encoded protein is CASSQGLPNERFF.

Note on this clonotype: A read error may explain this, as a much larger clone is one base away. J is TRBJ2-3 and V is TRBV21-1; the DNA was not used to check the table's D call, TRBD2. TRBV21-1 is a documented pseudogene. This CDR3 contains 17 residues. CDR3 nucleotide sequence: TGTGCCAGCGGGACTTGTAGCGAGAGGAACGATACAGATACGCAGTATTTT. This gives the protein CASGTCSERNDTDTQYF.

With respect to this clonotype: A read error may explain this, as a much larger clone is one base away. J is TRBJ1-5 and V is TRBV7-8; D is undetermined. This CDR3 has 14 amino acids. CDR1 and CDR2 (germline): SGHVS, FQNEAQ. V was trimmed by 4 bases and J by 0 bases, leaving 7 bases between them. The CDR3 loop reads CASSSSHSNQPQHF. CDR3 sequence (DNA): TGTGCCAGCAGCTCGTCCCATAGCAATCAGCCCCAGCATTTT.

Note on this clonotype: An end of the junction differs from the germline gene, which may be a read error. This chain connects TRBV5-1 to TRBJ1-6; D uncertain. Looked up from germline, CDR1 is SGHRS and CDR2 is YFSETQ. This CDR3 has 14 residues. Written as DNA, the CDR3 is TGTGCCAGCAGCAAAGACGATTTTAATTCACCCCTCCACTTT. It is translated as CASSKDDFNSPLHF.

This chain joins TRBV20-1 and TRBJ1-6; D is uncertain. The V end lost 0 bases, the J end lost 3 bases, and 15 bases lay between the germline ends. This CDR3 region has 17 residues. Germline V gene data show CDR1 as DFQATT and CDR2 as SNEGSKA (reference sequence). The CDR3, as DNA: TGCAGTGCTAGAGATCTGATGCTGTGTCGCTATAATTCACCCCTCCACTTT. Translation gives CSARDLMLCRYNSPLHF.

Concerning this clonotype itself: Mismatch with germline at one junction end may stem from a read error. The chain is built from TRBV13 and TRBJ2-1; TRBD2 matches 12 bases. Looked up from germline, CDR1 is PRHDT and CDR2 is FYEKMQ (reference sequence). The CDR3 is 19 residues long. The DNA for the CDR3 is TGTGCCTGCAGCAGCTCTAGCGGGGGGGCCTATCAGTATGTCGATGAGCAGTTCTTC. Its protein is CACSSSSGGAYQYVDEQFF.

On this clonotype: Lacking the conserved final phenylalanine or tryptophan, this CDR3 likely reflects a read error. The CDR3, as DNA: TGTGCCTACAGCTTAGGTGAGGGCGATGAGCAGTTCTCC. Its translation is CAYSLGEGDEQFS. The chain links TRBV11-1 to TRBJ2-1; a weak D match, TRBD2 (5 bases). The V and J ends lost 11 bases and 8 bases respectively, with 19 bases between them. The CDR3 spans 13 residues. Germline V gene lookup returns CDR1 SGHAT and CDR2 FQDESV (reference sequence).

This clonotype was seen only once. An end of the junction differs from the germline gene, which may be a read error. The chain combines TRBV6-6 with TRBJ2-2; D possibly uses TRBD1 or TRBD2 (5 bases each). Germline-derived CDR1 and CDR2 are MNHNY and SVGAGI (reference sequence). The CDR3 contains 13 residues. The CDR3 is CTSSYTRDGELFF. Here the CDR3 DNA reads TGTACCAGCAGTTACACGAGGGACGGGGAGCTCTTTTTT.

In the case of this clonotype: A read error may explain this, as a much larger clone is one base away. In this CDR3 the conserved last residue, phenylalanine or tryptophan, is missing, so a read error is likely. The V gene is TRBV5-6, the J gene TRBJ2-3; 9 bases are shared with TRBD1. CDR3 size: 15 residues. Germline V CDR1 and CDR2: SGHDT, YYEEEE. V trimming: 4 bases; J trimming: 3 bases; junction bases outside the gene matches: 6. Written as DNA, the CDR3 is TGTGCCAGCAGCAGAGACAGGGGGGGGACAGATACGCAGTATTAT. It specifies CASSRDRGGTDTQYY.

A remark on this clonotype: Sequence at one end of the junction differs from germline and may be a read error. The chain combines TRBV7-8 with TRBJ2-3; 7 bases map to TRBD1. In germline, CDR1 is SGHVS, CDR2 FQNEAQ. The CDR3 sequence is 17 residues long. The CDR3 protein is CTSSYYGQAAEVDTQYF. In DNA form, the CDR3 reads TGTACCAGCAGCTACTATGGACAGGCGGCGGAGGTGGATACACAGTATTTT.

This clonotype was picked up a small number of times. This is likely a read error, given that the CDR3 carries no conserved phenylalanine or tryptophan at its end. The CDR3 protein is CASSLADEQFL. The CDR3 coding sequence is TGTGCCAGCAGCTTGGCCGATGAGCAGTTCCTC. The chain uses TRBV6-2 or TRBV6-3 and TRBJ2-1; D is uncertain. This CDR3 spans 11 amino acids. V lost 6 bases, J lost 8 bases, and 8 bases lay in between. CDR1 is MNHEY, CDR2 SVGEGT, per germline.

Comment on this clonotype: This CDR3 is missing its conserved last phenylalanine or tryptophan, likely due to a read error. The CDR3 is CASRFLGLIQPQHS. The CDR3 DNA follows: TGTGCCAGCAGATTCCTAGGCCTCATTCAGCCCCAGCATTCT. The chain has TRBV12-3 or TRBV12-4 and TRBJ1-5; no reliable D call. The V gene lost 6 bases and the J gene lost 6 bases, with 15 bases spanning the gap. The CDR3 covers 14 residues.

Remarks on this clonotype: The CDR3 end shows no conserved phenylalanine or tryptophan, and so a read error is likely. This chain connects TRBV11-2 to TRBJ2-7, with 7 bases aligning to TRBD1. CDR1 SGHAT and CDR2 FQNNGV come from the germline V gene. This CDR3 comprises 12 residues. The V and J ends lost 5 bases and 10 bases, in that order; junction bases with no gene match: 8. The CDR3 is CASSLTGFEQYL. The CDR3 coding sequence is TGTGCCAGCAGCCTGACAGGGTTCGAACAGTACTTA.

The DNA for the CDR3 is TGTGCCAGCAGCTTCGAACAAGCCAGCTACACCTTC. Translation gives CASSFEQASYTF. This chain joins TRBV11-2 and TRBJ1-2; D is uncertain. This CDR3 is 12 amino acids long. Deletions cut 3 bases from V and 9 bases from J, with 11 bases between. Germline-derived CDR1 and CDR2 are SGHAT and FQNNGV.

A few counts support this clonotype. The J gene is TRBJ2-6, the V gene TRBV5-1; D not certain. Per the germline V gene, CDR1 is SGHRS and CDR2 is YFSETQ. Trimming stripped 1 base from V and 2 bases from J, with 7 bases between. The CDR3 is 15 residues long. CDR3 DNA sequence: TGCGCCAGCAGCTTGAATCCTGCTGGGGCCAACGTCCTGACTTTC. This sequence encodes CASSLNPAGANVLTF.